Following are 26 T cell receptor beta chains from one sample sequenced in a study of T cell changes during pregnancy in multiple sclerosis. This table comes from immunoSEQ multiplex PCR, and its TCRdb copy is limited to in-frame clones, with some not included. The sample lists 130,000 or so clones, 90% to 96% occurring once. The source was peripheral blood, collected after pregnancy. Receptors were obtained from a female donor with multiple sclerosis, enrolled in a pregnancy study.

This clone was counted once. V usage is TRBV2 and J usage is TRBJ2-3; D is undetermined. This CDR3 is built from 14 residues. Trimming left V 3 bases short and J 0 bases short, with 7 bases between. Germline V gene data show CDR1 as SNHLY and CDR2 as FYNNEI. CDR3 DNA: TGTGCCAGCAGTGACCCCCCAAGCACAGATACGCAGTATTTT. Translating gives CASSDPPSTDTQYF.

Details on this clone: This sample also contains other DNA sequences that code for the same CDR3. This chain connects TRBV4-3 to TRBJ2-1; tentative D call: TRBD1 (5 bases). V was pared by 0 bases and J by 15 bases, with 18 bases between. Germline CDR1 is LGHNA and CDR2 is YSLEER. The CDR3 covers 14 residues. DNA of the CDR3: TGCGCCAGCAGCCAAGATCAATGGACAATGAGTCCGTTCTTC. Translated: CASSQDQWTMSPFF.

In nucleotides, the CDR3 is TGCGCCAGCAGCTTGGATGCCCCCAGTAAGAACTATGGCTACACCTTC. It specifies CASSLDAPSKNYGYTF. The gene calls are TRBV5-1 and TRBJ1-2; D gene unclear. The CDR3 runs 16 residues. V lost 0 bases to trimming and J lost 2 bases, with 14 bases between them. The germline V gene has CDR1 SGHRS and CDR2 YFSETQ.

The J gene is TRBJ1-4, the V gene TRBV28; D gene ambiguous. The CDR3 runs to 14 residues. CDR1 MDHEN and CDR2 SYDVKM come from the germline V gene. The V end was cut by 4 bases, the J end by 0 bases, with 6 bases between. CDR3 in amino acids: CASSSPATNEKLFF. In nucleotides, the CDR3 is TGTGCCAGCAGTTCCCCTGCAACTAATGAAAAACTGTTTTTT.

This chain joins TRBV28 and TRBJ2-7; D may be TRBD2 (7 bases). This CDR3 has 15 amino acids. V shed 1 base and J shed 4 bases, with 14 bases lying between them. In germline, CDR1 is MDHEN, CDR2 SYDVKM. The CDR3 nucleotides are TGTGCCAGCAGTTTATTGACCAGCGGGACATACGAGCAGTACTTC. Translated, it gives CASSLLTSGTYEQYF.

This chain connects TRBV28 to TRBJ1-1; D may be TRBD1 (6 bases). This CDR3 is built from 16 residues. The germline V gene has CDR1 MDHEN and CDR2 SYDVKM. V dropped 0 bases and J dropped 4 bases, with 15 bases sitting between them. CDR3 nucleotides: TGTGCCAGCAGTTTATGGGCGGGGGCCGGTAGCACTGAAGCTTTCTTT. It is translated as CASSLWAGAGSTEAFF.

J is TRBJ1-2 and V is TRBV7-8; tentative D call: TRBD1 (6 bases). There are 15 residues in the CDR3. The ends were cut back, 4 bases at V and 8 bases at J, with 20 bases in the middle. CDR1 and CDR2 (germline): SGHVS, FQNEAQ. CDR3 bases: TGTGCCAGCAGCTCAGACAGCAAGGGGGTGTTGGGCTACACCTTC. Protein product: CASSSDSKGVLGYTF.

The rearrangement uses TRBV29-1 and TRBJ2-3; no clear D. V was shortened by 3 bases and J by 0 bases, with 10 bases between the two germline ends. CDR3 length: 14 residues. From germline, CDR1 is SQVTM and CDR2 ANQGSEA. This CDR3 is CSVDVPLSTDTQYF. The CDR3 DNA reads as TGCAGCGTTGATGTCCCTCTTAGCACAGATACGCAGTATTTT.

The genes are TRBV5-8 and TRBJ2-7; 10 bases align to TRBD1. The CDR3 contains 15 residues. J lost 2 bases, V lost 0 bases, and 2 bases had no gene match. Looked up from germline, CDR1 is SGHTS and CDR2 is YDEGEE. CDR3 DNA: TGTGCCAGCAGCTTGGGGACAGGGGGTGCCTACGAGCAGTACTTC. It translates to CASSLGTGGAYEQYF.

The chain has TRBV25-1 and TRBJ2-3; no clear D. Trimming took 5 bases from V and 0 from J, leaving 9 bases between them. Looked up from germline, CDR1 is MGHDK and CDR2 is SYGVNS. The CDR3 extends over 14 amino acids. The CDR3 loop reads CASSSLPSTDTQYF. CDR3 bases: TGTGCCAGCAGTAGCCTCCCTAGCACAGATACGCAGTATTTT.

The CDR3 DNA follows: TGTGCCAGCAGCATCAGAACGGGTCGGGTGGCCAACGTCCTGACTTTC. Translated, it gives CASSIRTGRVANVLTF. This rearrangement joins TRBV7-9 to TRBJ2-6; D call uncertain. CDR1 is SEHNR, CDR2 FQNEAQ, per germline (reference sequence). The V gene lost 5 bases and the J gene lost 6 bases, with 17 bases spanning the gap. The CDR3 sequence is 16 residues long.

This chain connects TRBV7-9 to TRBJ1-2; no firm D call. The ends were cut back, 2 bases at V and 8 bases at J, with 9 bases in the middle. The CDR3 spans 12 residues. Germline V lookup: CDR1 SEHNR, CDR2 FQNEAQ (reference sequence). The CDR3: CASSLSTAGYTF. CDR3 nucleotides: TGTGCCAGCAGCTTATCCACTGCCGGCTACACCTTC.

This chain uses TRBV10-3 with TRBJ2-3, with a tentative D call TRBD2 (5 bases). This CDR3 is built from 14 residues. Trimming removed 5 bases from V and 0 bases from J, with 9 bases in between. Germline CDR1 reads ENHRY; CDR2 reads SYGVKD. The CDR3 DNA sequence: TGTGCCATCAGTAGCGGTGCTAGCACAGATACGCAGTATTTT. Protein product: CAISSGASTDTQYF.

The chain links TRBV4-2 to TRBJ2-3; 12 bases map to TRBD2. Germline values: CDR1 LGHNA, CDR2 YNFKEQ. The J segment lost 2 bases and the V segment lost 1 base, leaving 4 bases of the junction unmatched. CDR3 size: 17 residues. In DNA form, the CDR3 reads TGTGCCAGCAGCCAAGTGACTAGCGGGGGTTACACAGATACGCAGTATTTT. As protein: CASSQVTSGGYTDTQYF.

The gene calls are TRBV2 and TRBJ1-5, with 8 bases fitting TRBD1. The CDR3 runs to 16 residues. Trimming at V came to 2 bases and at J to 11 bases, leaving 14 bases not matched to a gene. Germline CDR1 is SNHLY and CDR2 is FYNNEI. CDR3 in DNA: TGTGCCAGCAGTGAAAACCGGGGACAGGCCAGAGAGGCCCAGCATTTT. Amino acid sequence: CASSENRGQAREAQHF.

The genes are TRBV7-9 and TRBJ2-2; possibly TRBD2 for D (5 bases). Trimming removed 3 bases from V and 1 base from J, with 12 bases in between. The CDR3 consists of 16 residues. From germline, CDR1 is SEHNR and CDR2 FQNEAQ (reference sequence). CDR3 loop: CASSLVSARNTGELFF. CDR3 nucleotides: TGTGCCAGCAGCTTGGTTAGCGCTCGGAACACCGGGGAGCTGTTTTTT.

Only one count was recorded for this clone. The chain combines TRBV30 with TRBJ2-2; 7 bases agree with TRBD1. Trimming cost V 0 bases and J 4 bases; bases outside gene matches: 2. The CDR3 is 14 amino acids. Germline CDR1 GTSNPN, CDR2 SVGIG (reference sequence). This chain's CDR3 is CAWSVSGGTGELFF. CDR3 nucleotides: TGTGCCTGGAGTGTCTCAGGGGGCACCGGGGAGCTGTTTTTT.

Notes on this clone: The junction departs from the called germline gene at one end, perhaps through a read error. The rearrangement joins TRBV6-1 to TRBJ2-7; possible D gene TRBD2, 5 bases. The V gene's germline CDR1 is MNHNS and CDR2 SASEGT. This CDR3 spans 12 amino acids. The DNA for the CDR3 is TGTGCCAGCAGTAATCCCGACTACGAGCAGTACTTT. This encodes CASSNPDYEQYF.

This rearrangement joins TRBV4-1 to TRBJ2-1, with no clear D. This CDR3 is 13 amino acids long. V gave up 4 bases and J gave up 6 bases, with 10 bases separating them. Germline loops: CDR1 MGHRA, CDR2 YSYEKL. The CDR3 DNA reads TGCGCCAGCAGCCTTTCCCGTTTCAATGAGCAGTTCTTC. Encoded protein: CASSLSRFNEQFF.

The chain joins TRBV10-3 to TRBJ1-1; TRBD1 aligns across 8 bases. The germline gives CDR1 ENHRY, CDR2 SYGVKD. The length of the CDR3 is 16 residues. V trimming: 0 bases; J trimming: 4 bases; junction bases outside the gene matches: 7. This chain's CDR3 is CAISESNIGQGTEAFF. DNA for the CDR3: TGTGCCATCAGTGAGTCCAACATAGGACAGGGCACTGAAGCTTTCTTT.

This sequence joins TRBV11-2 and TRBJ1-1, with no clear D. V was pared by 5 bases and J by 6 bases, with 22 bases between. Per the germline V gene, CDR1 is SGHAT and CDR2 is FQNNGV. The CDR3 has 16 amino acids. The DNA of the CDR3 is TGTGCCAGCAGCCCGGAGGGATTAGTAAAGATCTCTGAAGCTTTCTTT. It translates to CASSPEGLVKISEAFF.

The chain has TRBV19 and TRBJ2-1; TRBD1 is a possible D gene (6 bases). Trimming left V 8 bases short and J 0 bases short, with 14 bases between. The CDR3 is made up of 15 amino acids. Germline-derived CDR1 and CDR2 are LNHDA and SQIVND (reference sequence). The DNA of the CDR3 is TGTGCCAGTGAGGGGGAGCGGCACTCCTACAATGAGCAGTTCTTC. Its translation: CASEGERHSYNEQFF.

This rearrangement joins TRBV7-8 to TRBJ2-5, with 13 positions matching TRBD2. Germline CDR1 and CDR2: SGHVS and FQNEAQ. This CDR3 has 19 amino acids. The V and J ends lost 5 bases and 5 bases, in that order; junction bases with no gene match: 17. The CDR3 bases are TGTGCCAGCAGCCCCGACGGGACTAGCGGGATTCAGTCCTGGGAGACCCAGTACTTC. Translating gives CASSPDGTSGIQSWETQYF.

V and J are TRBV7-2 and TRBJ2-7; 8 nucleotides align to TRBD1. Germline CDR1 and CDR2: SGHTA and FQGNSA. CDR3 length: 12 residues. Losses at the gene ends were 5 bases for V and 6 bases for J; bases not matched to a gene: 3. DNA for the CDR3: TGTGCCAGCAGCCCGACAGGGGCCGAGCAGTACTTC. Protein: CASSPTGAEQYF.

This clone appeared a single time. This chain joins TRBV19 and TRBJ2-1; D is possibly TRBD2 (5 bases). Looked up from germline, CDR1 is LNHDA and CDR2 is SQIVND (reference sequence). The length of the CDR3 is 13 residues. V lost 6 bases and J lost 4, with 10 bases in between. CDR3 bases: TGTGCCAGTAGGGCGAGGACTTACAATGAGCAGTTCTTC. Protein: CASRARTYNEQFF. The full variable domain, its missing parts supplied by reference TRBV19 and TRBJ2-1, is DGGITQSPKYLFRKEGQNVTLSCEQNLNHDAMYWYRQDPGQGLRLIYYSQIVNDFQKGDIAEGYSVSREKKESFPLTVTSAQKNPTAFYLCASRARTYNEQFFGPGTRLTVL.

V and J are TRBV23-1 and TRBJ2-1; 8 nucleotides align to TRBD2. TRBV23-1 is classed as an ORF, of uncertain function. The CDR3 consists of 21 residues. With V trimmed by 4 bases and J by 7 bases, 27 bases remained unmatched. DNA for the CDR3: TGCGCCAGCAGTCGCCCCTGGACCGGGCAGGGAGCGGGAGAGGCCGTAAATGAGCAGTTCTTC. Protein sequence: CASSRPWTGQGAGEAVNEQFF.